This TCR beta chain emerged from a study of T cells after yellow fever vaccination. MiXCR, run by TCRdb on the 5' RACE reads, gives a single entry per CDR3 protein. There are about 630,000 distinct CDR3 sequences in the sample; over 9% occur only once, and around 14% lies in the top ten. The table lists this clonotype with a few counts. Its antigen remains unknown. Whole-study findings and limits: Abundant contaminating clonotypes from the bulk population could appear in FACS-sorted repertoires.

The CDR3 loop spans 15 amino acids. Trimming removed 4 bases from V and 2 bases from J; junction bases left unmatched: 8. In germline, CDR1 is LNHDA, CDR2 SQIVND (reference sequence). This chain links TRBV19 with TRBJ2-7; TRBD1 matches at 7 bases. The clonotype was recovered from a man in his thirties or forties who received the YFV17D yellow fever vaccine. The sequenced sample was PBMCs, obtained on the day of the yellow fever booster vaccination. CDR3: CASSTLGQVAYEQYF. Here the CDR3 DNA reads TGTGCCAGTAGTACCCTCGGACAGGTCGCCTACGAGCAGTACTTC.